These T cell receptor beta chains were read from a single sample in a study of human CD8 memory T cell subsets. One entry per CDR3 protein, without DNA, is what TCRdb gives after re-calling the 5' RACE reads. The sample's table shows fewer than 20,000 distinct CDR3 sequences. The sample comprised CD8+ T cells from PBMCs. The receptor source for this set is a human donor in good health. Both conserved end residues are part of each CDR3. The listing skips clone size in some rows; elsewhere it reads once, few, many or a size class.

size,J,V,CDR3
.,TRBJ2-7,TRBV28,CASSFNRDYIYEQYF
medium-sized,TRBJ2-7,TRBV20-1,CSARRDRDEQYF
.,TRBJ1-2,TRBV10-2,CAIRGQSSYGYTF
.,TRBJ2-5,TRBV14,CASSQTWALGTQYF
.,TRBJ2-2,TRBV7-9,CASGGGTGELFF
.,TRBJ2-1,TRBV11-2,CASSSGTSGGANEQFF
.,TRBJ2-1,TRBV7-9,CASSSTSGVRENYNEQFF
.,TRBJ2-2,TRBV7-9,CASSRGLAGTNTGELFF
medium-sized,TRBJ2-7,TRBV27,CASRPLARDSYEQYF
medium-sized,TRBJ1-2,TRBV5-5,CASSSTPGPSVTHGYTF
.,TRBJ2-5,TRBV7-9,CASSLGTGELPTQYF
.,TRBJ1-5,TRBV12-3/TRBV12-4,CASSLGGGNQPQHF
.,TRBJ2-1,TRBV28,CASSSSDAAYNEQFF
.,TRBJ2-3,TRBV20-1,CSADHRDRSDTQYF
.,TRBJ1-2,TRBV11-2,CASSGDLYGYTF
.,TRBJ2-2,TRBV28,CASSWGTPGELFF
.,TRBJ2-7,TRBV6-5,CASGSVGSFEQYF
.,TRBJ1-4,TRBV24-1,CATNLGRGDLEKLFF
.,TRBJ1-1,TRBV28,CASSLLKGLNTEAFF
.,TRBJ2-7,TRBV6-5,CASSYVQGDSYEQYF
.,TRBJ2-1,TRBV11-2,CASSLVVGWGISYNEQFF
.,TRBJ1-6,TRBV28,CASSSEMTGRNSPLHF
medium-sized,TRBJ1-1,TRBV4-1,CASSQSRTGGTEAFF
.,TRBJ1-4,TRBV28,CASSPHPDGATNEKLFF
.,TRBJ2-3,TRBV5-1,CASSLTGTDTQYF
.,TRBJ2-1,TRBV29-1,CSVVPGGSGNEQFF
medium-sized,TRBJ2-7,TRBV20-1,CSALHSETIPYEQYF
.,TRBJ2-5,TRBV6-2/TRBV6-3,CASSATGLSETQYF
.,TRBJ2-3,TRBV27,CASSLRPPTLPSTDTQYF
.,TRBJ1-1,TRBV6-5,CASTLTGGDTEAFF
.,TRBJ1-1,TRBV5-4,CASSFANTGTEAFF
.,TRBJ1-1,TRBV5-1,CASSLGFGTRTEAFF
.,TRBJ2-3,TRBV7-9,CASSLSRTSGKDTQYF
.,TRBJ2-2,TRBV28,CASTSPLKGVRELFF
medium-sized,TRBJ1-5,TRBV27,CASSLAGVYQPQHF
.,TRBJ1-6,TRBV7-2,CASSLRQGGGNSPLHF
.,TRBJ2-1,TRBV4-3,CASSQAGGPHEQFF
.,TRBJ1-1,TRBV28,CASTRGITEAFF
.,TRBJ2-7,TRBV5-1,CASSGGQAGEQYF
.,TRBJ2-7,TRBV3-1,CASSVQGSSYEQYF
.,TRBJ2-3,TRBV5-1,CASSPRQTDTQYF
.,TRBJ1-2,TRBV7-8,CASSLADKEGYTF
.,TRBJ2-4,TRBV2,CASSRGDGAPIQYF
.,TRBJ2-5,TRBV4-1,CASSQVAGEAETQYF
.,TRBJ1-6,TRBV6-6,CASSPTGIGNSPLHF
.,TRBJ2-1,TRBV2,CASSLKSSYNEQFF
.,TRBJ2-1,TRBV6-2/TRBV6-3,CASSLLTSGRGFGQFF
.,TRBJ2-1,TRBV13,CASSFRYNEQFF
.,TRBJ1-3,TRBV7-9,CASSDTVSGNTIYF
.,TRBJ1-1,TRBV5-1,CASSTGTGNTEAFF
.,TRBJ2-7,TRBV5-1,CASSQPGTGSNEQYF
.,TRBJ2-3,TRBV18,CASSPGTSRTDTQYF
.,TRBJ2-3,TRBV7-3,CASSLIGGSTDTQYF
.,TRBJ2-3,TRBV6-5,CASRYRRSTDTQYF